Listed here are 23 T cell receptor beta chains from one sample, sequenced in a study of CD8+ T cells in alopecia areata. Markers including CD4, CD8alpha, NKG2D and NKG2ACE guided sorting of pooled cutaneous lymph node cells. After isolation, RNA underwent reverse transcription to generate cDNA as the sequencing template. Libraries were prepared by immunoSEQ multiplex PCR; TCRdb keeps only in-frame clonotypes and omits some of them. There are 200,000 to 300,000 clones in the sample, none observed a single time. Sequenced sample: CD4+ T cells sorted from a lymph node. Every receptor here comes from a C3H/HeJ mouse with alopecia areata. These mice share the MHC haplotype H2-k.

With respect to this clone: Mouse names are used for the genes. The read terminates 4 residues before the CDR3 end, so the remaining end is supplied by the germline J gene. J is TRBJ1-1 and V is TRBV19, with a possible D match to TRBD1 (6 bases). V was clipped by 3 bases and J by 4 bases, with 13 bases between them. The CDR3 contains 14 residues. Germline values: CDR1 FNHDT, CDR2 SITEND (reference sequence). CDR3: CASSRMAGATEVFF. Partial CDR3 DNA: TGTGCCAGCAGTAGGATGGCAGGGGCCACA.

This clone came up a few times. The germline and genes are mouse ones. The read comes to an end 4 residues before the CDR3 does, leaving the germline J gene to fill in the end. The same CDR3 can be traced to other DNA sequences in this sample. The genes are TRBV13-1 and TRBJ2-5, with 7 bases lining up with TRBD1. In germline, CDR1 is NSHNY, CDR2 SYGAGN. CDR3 length: 13 residues. V shed 4 bases and J 3 bases; nucleotides not matched to a gene: 2. This CDR3 reads CASSKGQQDTQYF. CDR3 bases read: TGTGCCAGCAGTAAGGGACAGCAAGAC.

Comments on this clone: Germline and genes: mouse. The missing CDR3 end, 4 residues past where the read stops, is filled in from the germline J gene. This rearrangement joins TRBV19 to TRBJ2-2, with 9 bases identical to TRBD1. The germline CDR1 and CDR2 sequences are FNHDT and SITEND (reference sequence). V lost 6 bases and J lost 1; bases outside the gene matches: 10. This CDR3 is 17 amino acids long. The CDR3 is CASTPLGTGRNTGQLYF. CDR3 DNA, as far as it was read: TGTGCCAGCACTCCACTCGGGACAGGGAGAAACACCGGG.

A remark on this clone: Gene names follow the mouse nomenclature. The observed sequence ends 4 residues before the CDR3 terminus, with the missing tail filled in from the germline J gene. The chain carries TRBV31 and TRBJ2-1, with TRBD2 matching 8 bases. V lost 3 bases and J lost 4; bases outside the gene matches: 2. The germline V gene has CDR1 GKSSPN and CDR2 SITVG. The CDR3 spans 13 residues. CDR3 protein: CAWSWDWYAEQFF. The covered CDR3 bases are TGTGCCTGGAGCTGGGACTGGTATGCT.

For this clone: Gene and germline names: mouse. The read comes to an end 4 residues before the CDR3 does, leaving the germline J gene to fill in the end. The genes are TRBV13-1 and TRBJ2-1, with 11 positions matching TRBD2. The germline V gene has CDR1 NSHNY and CDR2 SYGAGN. There are 17 residues in the CDR3. V lost 2 bases to trimming and J lost 1 base; unmatched junction nucleotides: 5. CDR3 sequence: CASSEQLGGRNYAEQFF. The CDR3 bases that were read are TGTGCCAGCAGTGAGCAACTGGGGGGGCGAAACTATGCT.

This clone was found a few times. The gene names given are mouse names. The read ends 3 residues before the CDR3 terminus; that terminus is restored from the germline J gene. The V call is TRBV13-3, the J call TRBJ1-6; 9 bases are a match to TRBD1. TRBJ1-6 is an ORF; its function is uncertain. In germline, CDR1 is NNHDY, CDR2 SYVADS. There are 13 residues in the CDR3. The ends lost 5 bases at V and 8 bases at J; junction bases unmatched: 2. The chain's CDR3 is CASRGQGDSPLYF. The covered CDR3 bases are TGTGCCAGCAGGGGACAGGGAGATTCGCCC.

Notes on this clone: Mouse gene names and germline throughout. The DNA ends 3 residues before the CDR3 does, and the rest of the CDR3 is filled in from the germline J gene. The genes are TRBV31 and TRBJ1-6, with 7 bases aligning to TRBD1. TRBJ1-6 is reported as an ORF; its role is uncertain. The germline CDR1 and CDR2 sequences are GKSSPN and SITVG. This CDR3 is 13 amino acids long. V lost 8 bases to trimming and J lost 0 bases; unmatched junction nucleotides: 1. The CDR3 spells CAGTASYNSPLYF. CDR3 bases read: TGTGCCGGGACAGCTTCCTATAATTCGCCC.

A remark on this clone: The gene names here belong to mouse. The same CDR3 arises from other DNA sequences in this sample as well. CDR3 DNA (partial): TGCACCTGCAGTGCAGATCTGGGCACCGGG. Translated: CTCSADLGTG. The CDR3 as a whole reads CTCSADLGTGQLYF. The gene calls are TRBV1 and TRBJ2-2, with D perhaps TRBD2 (5 bases). The read ends 4 residues early relative to the CDR3; the germline J gene fills the gap. From germline, CDR1 is NSQYPW and CDR2 LRSPGD (reference sequence). Deletions cut 0 bases from V and 4 bases from J, with 6 bases between. The CDR3 sequence is 14 residues long.

This clone has only a few counts. Gene names and germline refer to mouse. The read halts 4 residues ahead of the CDR3 end, with the missing end drawn from the germline J gene. The sample holds other DNA sequences that translate to the same CDR3. The chain employs TRBV5 and TRBJ2-2, with D perhaps matching TRBD1 (6 bases). V lost 0 bases and J 0 bases, leaving 8 bases between the germline ends. The CDR3 has 16 amino acids. The V gene's germline CDR1 is LGHNA and CDR2 YNLKQL (reference sequence). CDR3: CASSQDRGANTGQLYF. CDR3 DNA (partial): TGTGCCAGCAGCCAAGACAGGGGCGCAAACACCGGG.

Points on this clone: Mouse germline and gene names are used. The sequence runs out 4 residues before the end of the CDR3; the remainder is reconstructed from the germline J gene. The chain is built from TRBV31 and TRBJ1-2, with TRBD1 matching over 8 bases. Germline lookup yields CDR1 GKSSPN and CDR2 SITVG. The ends lost 4 bases at V and 0 bases at J; junction bases unmatched: 7. CDR3 size: 15 residues. The sequenced CDR3 bases are TGTGCCTGGAATCCCCGGACAGGGACAAACTCC. Its protein is CAWNPRTGTNS. The whole CDR3 protein reads CAWNPRTGTNSDYTF.

On this clone itself: Mouse gene names apply. The read terminates 4 residues before the CDR3 end, so the remaining end is supplied by the germline J gene. This chain uses TRBV5 with TRBJ2-7; 8 nucleotides align to TRBD2. CDR3 length: 16 residues. Looked up from germline, CDR1 is LGHNA and CDR2 is YNLKQL (reference sequence). CDR3 DNA, as far as it was read: TGTGCCAGCAGCCATGAACTGGGGGTATCGAGTTAT. Translation: CASSHELGVSSY. The CDR3, in full, reads CASSHELGVSSYEQYF.

This clone was seen more than once but under ten times. Mouse names are used for the genes. The sequenced fragment ends 4 residues before the CDR3 boundary, so the rest is inferred from the germline J gene. This sequence joins TRBV19 and TRBJ2-5; 8 positions match TRBD2. The CDR3 has 16 amino acids. The germline gives CDR1 FNHDT, CDR2 SITEND (reference sequence). Incomplete CDR3 DNA: TGTGCCAGCAGTCCCAAATCCGGGGGGGCGCGGGAC. This codes for CASSPKSGGARD. Given in full, the CDR3 is CASSPKSGGARDTQYF.

In this sample, this clone turned up a few times. Gene names are the mouse ones. The read gets to within 4 residues of the CDR3 end, and the germline J gene fills in the rest. The V and J genes are TRBV1 and TRBJ2-7; weak D call: TRBD1 (5 bases). Germline CDR1 is NSQYPW and CDR2 is LRSPGD (reference sequence). CDR3 size: 13 residues. CDR3 DNA (partial): TGCACCTGCAGTGCCCCACAGGCTTAT. This sequence encodes CTCSAPQAY. The full CDR3 reads CTCSAPQAYEQYF.

In its sample, this clone was seen a few times. Gene names are the mouse ones. The DNA ends 3 residues before the CDR3 does, and the rest of the CDR3 is filled in from the germline J gene. The chain combines TRBV5 with TRBJ1-6; a weak D match, TRBD1 (6 bases). TRBJ1-6 is given ORF status, its function remaining uncertain. Germline assignment: CDR1 LGHNA and CDR2 YNLKQL (reference sequence). CDR3 length equals 15 residues. The V and J ends lost 2 bases and 5 bases respectively, with 10 bases between them. Incomplete CDR3 DNA: TGTGCCAGCAGCCAAACCGGGACAAATAATTCGCCC. Protein product: CASSQTGTNNSP. The CDR3 reads in full as CASSQTGTNNSPLYF.

On this clone itself: Any gene name here is a mouse gene name. The read terminates 4 residues ahead of where the CDR3 ends, so the germline J gene completes it. V usage is TRBV14 and J usage is TRBJ2-7, with 9 bases that match TRBD2. The junction had 2 bases not matched to a gene; V was cut back by 4 bases and J by 0 bases. The germline gives CDR1 SGHDT, CDR2 FRDEAV. This CDR3 comprises 14 residues. The CDR3 bases that were read are TGTGCCAGCAGTAAGACTGGGGGCTCCTAT. Translation: CASSKTGGSY. The whole CDR3 protein reads CASSKTGGSYEQYF. Complete variable domain (other parts from reference TRBV14 and TRBJ2-7): EAGVTQSPRYAVLQEGQAVSFWCDPISGHDTLYWYQQPRDQGPQLLVYFRDEAVIDNSQLPSDRFSAVRPKGTNSTLKIQSAKQGDTATYLCASSKTGGSYEQYFGPGTRLTVL.

The table lists this clone with a few counts. Here the gene names and germline are mouse. CDR3 DNA, as far as it was read: TGTGCCAGCAGTGATGGACTGGGGGGCAAGGAGGAC. Protein sequence: CASSDGLGGKED. The whole CDR3 reads CASSDGLGGKEDTQYF. The rearrangement links TRBV13-1 to TRBJ2-5, with 10 bases lining up with TRBD2. From the germline J gene comes the end of the CDR3, since the read stops 4 residues before it. CDR3 size: 16 residues. Germline V lookup: CDR1 NSHNY, CDR2 SYGAGN.

On this clone itself: Mouse gene names apply. The read finishes 4 residues shy of the CDR3 end, and the germline J gene is used to complete it. The same CDR3 arises from other DNA sequences in this sample as well. V is TRBV13-2 and J is TRBJ2-7; tentatively, D is TRBD1 (6 bases). Germline CDR1 NNHNN, CDR2 SYGAGS (reference sequence). CDR3 size: 12 residues. CDR3 DNA (partial): TGTGCCAGCGGGGGACAAGGGTAT. Translated, it gives CASGGQGY. The full CDR3 is CASGGQGYEQYF.

Notes on this clone: These gene names are mouse names. The CDR3 goes on 4 residues after the read ends, and that part is filled in from the germline J gene. V gene TRBV13-1 combines with J gene TRBJ2-1; 7 bases map to TRBD1. The CDR3 is made up of 15 amino acids. With 3 bases clipped from V and 3 bases from J, the junction kept 6 bases outside the gene matches. Germline CDR1 reads NSHNY; CDR2 reads SYGAGN. The covered CDR3 bases are TGTGCCAGCAGTGGCCAGGGGACAGCCTATGCT. This encodes CASSGQGTAYA. The whole CDR3 sequence is CASSGQGTAYAEQFF.

Comments on this clone: Germline and genes: mouse. From the germline J gene comes the end of the CDR3, since the read stops 4 residues before it. Other DNA variants within this sample encode the same CDR3. This chain links TRBV13-3 with TRBJ2-7, with TRBD1 identical over 9 bases. The CDR3 contains 15 residues. J lost 1 base, V lost 1 base, and 3 bases had no gene match. CDR1 and CDR2 from the germline V gene are NNHDY and SYVADS. CDR3 region: CASSDPTGGSYEQYF. The CDR3 DNA, read in part, is TGTGCCAGCAGTGATCCGACAGGGGGGTCCTAT.

Of note for this clone: Gene and germline names: mouse. The sequenced fragment ends 4 residues before the CDR3 boundary, so the rest is inferred from the germline J gene. Other DNA sequences within the sample encode an identical CDR3. The chain has TRBV19 and TRBJ2-2; TRBD2 aligns across 12 bases. The V gene end was trimmed by 5 bases and the J gene end by 2 bases; junction bases not matched to a gene: 4. CDR3 length: 16 amino acids. Per the germline V gene, CDR1 is FNHDT and CDR2 is SITEND (reference sequence). CDR3 bases read: TGTGCCAGCAGCCCCGGGACTGGGGGGAACACCGGG. Amino acid sequence: CASSPGTGGNTG. The whole CDR3 is CASSPGTGGNTGQLYF. The entire variable domain, with the rest obtained from reference TRBV19 and TRBJ2-2, is as follows: GGIITQTPKFLIGQEGQKLTLKCQQNFNHDTMYWYRQDSGKGLRLIYYSITENDLQKGDLSEGYDASREKKSSFSLTVTSAQKNEMAVFLCASSPGTGGNTGQLYFGEGSKLTVL.

Points on this clone: The gene names given are mouse names. Read coverage stops 4 residues before the CDR3 terminus; the germline J gene supplies the remainder. The chain links TRBV5 to TRBJ2-7; 11 bases map to TRBD2. From germline, CDR1 is LGHNA and CDR2 YNLKQL (reference sequence). There are 15 residues in the CDR3. The CDR3 DNA, read in part, is TGTGCCAGCAGCCAAGGACTGGGGGGGAATTAT. Amino acids: CASSQGLGGNY. The entire CDR3 reads CASSQGLGGNYEQYF.

This clone showed up just a few times. The germline and genes are mouse ones. The read finishes 4 residues shy of the CDR3 end, and the germline J gene is used to complete it. V is TRBV5 and J is TRBJ2-3; 8 nucleotides match TRBD2. V was clipped by 4 bases and J by 2 bases; unmatched bases: 2. CDR1 is LGHNA and CDR2 is YNLKQL in the germline V gene (reference sequence). The CDR3 consists of 14 residues. Partial CDR3 DNA: TGTGCCAGCAGCCTACTGGGGGTTGCAGAA. Its translation is CASSLLGVAE. The entire CDR3 sequence reads CASSLLGVAETLYF.

Worth noting for this clone: Gene names are the mouse ones. The read finishes 4 residues shy of the CDR3 end, and the germline J gene is used to complete it. This chain links TRBV1 with TRBJ1-2; perhaps TRBD1 as D (6 bases). Trimming cost V 5 bases and J 0 bases, with 10 bases left between them. CDR3 length: 14 residues. CDR1 and CDR2 (germline): NSQYPW, LRSPGD (reference sequence). CDR3 in amino acids: CTCSNRTANSDYTF. The DNA read from the CDR3 is TGCACCTGCAGTAATCGGACAGCAAACTCC.